These 24 T cell receptor beta chains were sequenced from one sample in a study of tumor and adjacent non-tumor tissue in lung cancer. No cell sorting was done before RNA was extracted from the tissue. TCRbeta libraries were built with three rounds of nested PCR, modified from ARM-PCR. From the multiplex PCR reads, TCRdb called clonotypes with MiXCR, one entry per CDR3 protein. The data show roughly 220,000 distinct CDR3 sequences, 70% to 75% seen once. Sequencing used lung tumor tissue. These receptors all stem from a man aged 55-75 years with non-small cell lung cancer.

Regarding this clonotype: Since no conserved phenylalanine or tryptophan closes the CDR3, a read error is the likely cause. This chain connects TRBV6-1 to TRBJ1-5, with D perhaps TRBD1 (5 bases). CDR3 length: 14 residues. Germline values: CDR1 MNHNS, CDR2 SASEGT. The DNA of the CDR3 is TGTGCCAGCAGTGATAGGGGAGCGGGCCAGCCTCAGCATCTT. Translating it yields CASSDRGAGQPQHL.

A remark on this clonotype: The junction departs from germline at one end; a sequencing error may be responsible. This chain uses TRBV6-1 with TRBJ2-2; D possibly uses TRBD1 or TRBD2 (5 bases each). The CDR3 consists of 18 residues. Germline V CDR1 and CDR2: MNHNS, SASEGT. The CDR3 sequence is CASSEAPLGTANTRELFF. The CDR3 region has the DNA TGTGCCAGCAGTGAAGCCCCACTAGGGACCGCGAACACCCGGGAGCTGTTTTTT.

This clonotype was seen many times. The chain recombines TRBV11-3 with TRBJ2-7; D call uncertain. Trimming removed 5 bases from V and 6 bases from J, with 8 bases in between. CDR1 and CDR2 (germline): SGHNT, YENEEA. The CDR3 is 11 residues long. DNA of the CDR3: TGTGCCAGCAGCCTTGGTTCCGAGCAGTACTTC. Its translation: CASSLGSEQYF.

This clonotype is medium-sized. The chain combines TRBV11-3 with TRBJ2-5; a weak D match, TRBD2 (6 bases). The V end lost 0 bases, the J end lost 4 bases, and 18 bases lay between the germline ends. Germline V gene sequence: CDR1 SGHNT, CDR2 YENEEA. The CDR3 is 17 residues long. The CDR3 DNA reads TGTGCCAGCAGCTTAGATCCTGGCGCGAGGAGGGGAGAGACCCAGTACTTC. Its protein product is CASSLDPGARRGETQYF.

Note on this clonotype: At one boundary the junction diverges from the germline segment, which might be a read error. The chain is built from TRBV20-1 and TRBJ2-2, with D maybe TRBD1 (6 bases). In germline, CDR1 is DFQATT, CDR2 SNEGSKA (reference sequence). The CDR3 contains 16 residues. The CDR3 spells CSARAGAISFTGELSF. The CDR3 DNA reads TGCAGTGCTAGGGCAGGGGCCATTTCTTTCACCGGGGAGCTGTCTTTT.

A few counts support this clonotype. This chain connects TRBV4-1 to TRBJ2-3; TRBD2 matches 7 bases. Germline trimming cut 4 bases from V and 3 bases from J; bases unmatched to any gene: 10. The germline V gene encodes CDR1 MGHRA and CDR2 YSYEKL. The CDR3 has 16 residues. The CDR3 nucleotides read TGCGCCAGCAGCCCCGAAGCGGGGAGGTTGACAGATACGCAGTATTTT. Translated, it gives CASSPEAGRLTDTQYF.

About this clonotype itself: The junction shows a germline mismatch at one end, possibly a read error. This chain uses TRBV29-1 with TRBJ2-2, with D perhaps assigned TRBD1 or TRBD2 (5 bases each). The germline gives CDR1 SQVTM, CDR2 ANQGSEA. This CDR3 spans 14 amino acids. DNA of the CDR3: TGCAGCGTTGACGACCAGGGAGACGCCGGGGAGCTTTTTTTT. Translating it yields CSVDDQGDAGELFF.

As concerns this clonotype: A much larger clone lies a single base off, so this may be a read error. V usage is TRBV20-1 and J usage is TRBJ2-1, with TRBD2 identical over 13 bases. The CDR3 sequence is 17 residues long. The junction had 8 bases not matched to a gene; V was cut back by 6 bases and J by 0 bases. Germline V gene lookup returns CDR1 DFQATT and CDR2 SNEGSKA (reference sequence). In nucleotides, the CDR3 is TGCAGTGCCGAAGGACTAGCGGGAGTAACCTCCTACAATGAGCAGTTCTTC. This sequence encodes CSAEGLAGVTSYNEQFF.

The genes are TRBV20-1 and TRBJ2-4; a possible D gene is TRBD1 (5 bases). The ends were cut back, 1 base at V and 2 bases at J, with 24 bases in the middle. In germline, CDR1 is DFQATT, CDR2 SNEGSKA (reference sequence). This CDR3 has 19 residues. The CDR3 spells CSARAVDRALQVTKNIQYF. The CDR3 DNA follows: TGCAGTGCTAGAGCTGTCGACCGGGCCCTACAGGTGACCAAAAACATTCAGTACTTC.

With respect to this clonotype: A much larger clone differs by one base, so this may be a read error. V is TRBV6-5 and J is TRBJ2-2; no firm D call. Trimming took off 1 base at V and 5 bases at J, with 11 bases between the two ends. From germline, CDR1 is MNHEY and CDR2 SVGAGI. The CDR3 extends over 15 amino acids. CDR3 in DNA: TGTGCCAGCAGTTACTTTGGGGTAAAGACCGGGGAGCTGTTTTTT. Translation: CASSYFGVKTGELFF.

The chain recombines TRBV28 with TRBJ1-1, with D tentatively TRBD1 (5 bases). This CDR3 comprises 15 residues. Germline CDR1 MDHEN, CDR2 SYDVKM. V was pared by 6 bases and J by 1 base, with 15 bases between. The CDR3 nucleotides read TGTGCCAGCAGATTGACCGGGGCCCAGAACACTGAAGCTTTCTTT. Protein: CASRLTGAQNTEAFF.

As to this clonotype: One base away lies a much larger clone, so this may be a sequencing read error. The rearrangement joins TRBV6-2 or TRBV6-3 to TRBJ2-5, with a weak D call TRBD2 (5 bases). The CDR3 runs 16 residues. From germline, CDR1 is MNHEY and CDR2 SVGEGT. The germline V and J ends were trimmed by 2 bases and 1 base, with 14 bases remaining between them. DNA for the CDR3: TGTGCCAGCAGTTACCCACTAGAGGGAATCCAAGAGACCCAGTACTTC. Amino acids: CASSYPLEGIQETQYF.

On this clonotype: A clone one base away is much larger, so this may be a read error. J is TRBJ1-2 and V is TRBV20-1; D is uncertain. The CDR3 runs 11 residues. Germline CDR1 DFQATT, CDR2 SNEGSKA (reference sequence). Here the CDR3 reads CSAAGRVQQKF. For the CDR3, the DNA is TGCAGTGCGGCCGGGCGGGTACAGCAAAAATTC.

V is TRBV10-2 and J is TRBJ1-2; maybe TRBD1 (5 bases). The CDR3 is made up of 14 amino acids. CDR1 is WSHSY and CDR2 is SAAADI in the germline V gene. Trimming removed 9 bases at V and 4 bases at J, with 18 bases between. The CDR3 DNA sequence: TGCGCCAGGAATGAGTCGCAGAGGGGCTATGGCTACACCTTC. Translating gives CARNESQRGYGYTF.

The sample holds one count of this clonotype. The junction does not match germline at one end; this may be a read error. The V gene is TRBV6-5, the J gene TRBJ1-3; 8 bases line up with TRBD1. Germline V lookup: CDR1 MNHEY, CDR2 SVGAGI. The CDR3 consists of 18 residues. This chain's CDR3 is CASGYSGGSRDRGNTIYF. The CDR3 DNA reads TGTGCCAGCGGTTACTCCGGGGGAAGCAGGGACAGGGGAAACACCATATATTTT.

With respect to this clonotype: A much larger clone lies one base from this, so it may be a read error. The rearrangement joins TRBV6-5 to TRBJ2-3, with D possibly TRBD1 on 6 matching bases. Looked up from germline, CDR1 is MNHEY and CDR2 is SVGAGI. The CDR3 runs 13 residues. The CDR3 region is CVSRGSSTDTQYF. Here the CDR3 DNA reads TGTGTCAGCAGGGGATCTAGCACAGATACGCAGTATTTT.

J is TRBJ2-1 and V is TRBV6-2 or TRBV6-3; 13 nucleotides match TRBD2. Germline V gene lookup returns CDR1 MNHEY and CDR2 SVGEGT. V lost 6 bases and J lost 5; bases outside the gene matches: 13. The CDR3 extends over 18 amino acids. CDR3 nucleotide sequence: TGTGCCAGCAGACCTCCCACTAGCGGGGGGGGACTCCACAATGAGCAGTTCTTC. This translates into CASRPPTSGGGLHNEQFF.

Worth noting for this clonotype: Possible read error: a much larger clone is one base away. The conserved phenylalanine or tryptophan normally closing the CDR3 is absent here, so this likely arose from a read error. In DNA, the CDR3 is TGCAGTGCTCCCCCCTTTTACGCCAGGGGAACCAATGAGCAGTTCTCC. It translates to CSAPPFYARGTNEQFS. This chain uses TRBV20-1 with TRBJ2-1; weak D call: TRBD1 (6 bases). Germline V gene data show CDR1 as DFQATT and CDR2 as SNEGSKA (reference sequence). The V end was cut by 5 bases, the J end by 6 bases, with 23 bases between. The CDR3 extends over 16 amino acids.

The genes are TRBV7-3 and TRBJ1-1; D ambiguous. The V and J ends lost 7 bases and 4 bases respectively, with 16 bases between them. Germline CDR1 and CDR2: SGHTA and FQGTGA. This CDR3 has 14 amino acids. The CDR3 coding sequence is TGTGCCAGCATTTCTGGTGGATGGGGCACTGAAGCTTTCTTT. This translates into CASISGGWGTEAFF.

Regarding this clonotype: Just one base apart from a much larger clone, this may be a read error. J is TRBJ2-7 and V is TRBV20-1; possible D gene TRBD2, 6 bases. The CDR3 is 13 amino acids. Trimming removed 3 bases from V and 3 bases from J, with 12 bases in between. CDR1 and CDR2 from the germline V gene are DFQATT and SNEGSKA (reference sequence). The CDR3 DNA reads as TGCAGTGCTAGGGCGGGAAGGTTCTACGAGCAGTACTTC. Amino acid sequence: CSARAGRFYEQYF.

On this clonotype itself: The junction and the germline gene differ at one end; a read error may be behind it. The V and J genes are TRBV29-1 and TRBJ2-7, with a possible D match to TRBD2 (6 bases). Per the germline V gene, CDR1 is SQVTM and CDR2 is ANQGSEA. This CDR3 region has 14 residues. CDR3 protein: CSVEGLDLSYEQYF. CDR3 DNA: TGCAGCGTTGAAGGACTAGACCTATCCTACGAGCAGTACTTT.

This clonotype was recorded a few times. V usage is TRBV6-6 and J usage is TRBJ2-7; a possible D gene is TRBD1 (6 bases). CDR3 size: 14 residues. CDR1 is MNHNY and CDR2 is SVGAGI in the germline V gene (reference sequence). Trimming took 0 bases from V and 1 from J, leaving 7 bases between them. The CDR3 DNA is TGTGCCAGCAGTTACTCAGGGGGATCCTACGAGCAGTACTTC. Translating gives CASSYSGGSYEQYF.

With regard to this clonotype: The final CDR3 position lacks the conserved phenylalanine or tryptophan, pointing to a likely read error. V and J are TRBV13 and TRBJ2-7, with D possibly being TRBD2 (7 bases). Per the germline V gene, CDR1 is PRHDT and CDR2 is FYEKMQ (reference sequence). This CDR3 has 15 amino acids. V was shortened by 3 bases and J by 1 base, with 13 bases between the two germline ends. Here the CDR3 DNA reads TGTGCCAGCAGCTTTGACGCGGGGGCTTCCTACGAGCAGTACTCC. It is translated as CASSFDAGASYEQYS.

In regard to this clonotype: The CDR3 does not end in the conserved phenylalanine or tryptophan, so this is likely a read error. J is TRBJ2-5 and V is TRBV11-3; 9 positions agree with TRBD1. The CDR3 consists of 15 residues. Germline CDR1 reads SGHNT; CDR2 reads YENEEA. In nucleotides, the CDR3 is TGTGCTAGCAGCCGCGGGACAGGGATACAAAATACCCAGTACTAC. It yields the protein CASSRGTGIQNTQYY.